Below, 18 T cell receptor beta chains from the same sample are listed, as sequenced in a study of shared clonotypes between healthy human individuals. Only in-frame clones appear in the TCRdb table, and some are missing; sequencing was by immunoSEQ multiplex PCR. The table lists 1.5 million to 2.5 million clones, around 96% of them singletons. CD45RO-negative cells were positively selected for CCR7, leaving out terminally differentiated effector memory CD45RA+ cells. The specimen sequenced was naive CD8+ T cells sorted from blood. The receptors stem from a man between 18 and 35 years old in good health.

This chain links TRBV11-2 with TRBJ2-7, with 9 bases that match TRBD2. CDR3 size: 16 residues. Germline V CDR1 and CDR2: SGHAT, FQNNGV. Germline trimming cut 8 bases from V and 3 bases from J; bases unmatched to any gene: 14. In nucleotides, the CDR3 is TGTGCCAGCTCCGGGCTAGCGGGATCCAGTGGCTACGAGCAGTACTTC. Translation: CASSGLAGSSGYEQYF.

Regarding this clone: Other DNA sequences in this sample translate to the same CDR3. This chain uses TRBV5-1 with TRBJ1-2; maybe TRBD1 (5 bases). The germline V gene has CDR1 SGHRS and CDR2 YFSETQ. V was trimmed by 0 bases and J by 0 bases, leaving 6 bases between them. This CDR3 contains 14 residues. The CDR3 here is CASSLVGANYGYTF. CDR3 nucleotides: TGCGCCAGCAGCTTGGTGGGGGCTAACTATGGCTACACCTTC.

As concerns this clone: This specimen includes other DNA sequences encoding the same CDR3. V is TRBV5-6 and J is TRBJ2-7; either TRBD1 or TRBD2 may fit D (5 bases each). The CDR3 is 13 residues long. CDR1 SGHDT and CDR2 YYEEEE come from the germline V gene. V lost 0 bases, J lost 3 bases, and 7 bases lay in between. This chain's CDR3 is CASSLGDLYEQYF. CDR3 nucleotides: TGTGCCAGCAGCTTGGGGGACCTCTACGAGCAGTACTTC.

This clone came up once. The CDR3 bases are TGTGCCAGCAGTTCGACAGTTTCAGTTGGGGGTGATACGCAGTATTTT. Translated, it gives CASSSTVSVGGDTQYF. This chain joins TRBV27 and TRBJ2-3; D may correspond to TRBD1 or TRBD2 (5 bases each). V gave up 4 bases and J gave up 6 bases, with 20 bases separating them. The CDR3 spans 16 residues. Germline CDR1 MNHEY, CDR2 SMNVEV (reference sequence).

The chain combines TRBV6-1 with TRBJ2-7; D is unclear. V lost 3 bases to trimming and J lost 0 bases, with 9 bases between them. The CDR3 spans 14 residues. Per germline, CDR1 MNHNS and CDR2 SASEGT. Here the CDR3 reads CASSDQALSYEQYF. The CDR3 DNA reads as TGTGCCAGCAGTGATCAGGCCCTCTCCTACGAGCAGTACTTC.

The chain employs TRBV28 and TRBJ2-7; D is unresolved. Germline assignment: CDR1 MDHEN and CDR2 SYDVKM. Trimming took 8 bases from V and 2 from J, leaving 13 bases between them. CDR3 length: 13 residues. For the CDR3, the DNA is TGTGCCAGCGCTTTTCATGGGACCTACGAGCAGTACTTC. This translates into CASAFHGTYEQYF.

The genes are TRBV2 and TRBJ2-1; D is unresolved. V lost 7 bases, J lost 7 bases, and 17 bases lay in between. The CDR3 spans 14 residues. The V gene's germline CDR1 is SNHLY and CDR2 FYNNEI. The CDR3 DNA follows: TGTGCCAGCAAAAAGTATGGGGATTCGAATGAGCAGTTCTTC. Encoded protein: CASKKYGDSNEQFF.

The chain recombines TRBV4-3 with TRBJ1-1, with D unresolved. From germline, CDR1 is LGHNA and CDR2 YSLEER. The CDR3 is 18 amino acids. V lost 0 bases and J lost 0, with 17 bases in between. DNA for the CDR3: TGCGCCAGCAGCCAAGATGCCCCCGGGTTCCAGGTGAACACTGAAGCTTTCTTT. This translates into CASSQDAPGFQVNTEAFF.

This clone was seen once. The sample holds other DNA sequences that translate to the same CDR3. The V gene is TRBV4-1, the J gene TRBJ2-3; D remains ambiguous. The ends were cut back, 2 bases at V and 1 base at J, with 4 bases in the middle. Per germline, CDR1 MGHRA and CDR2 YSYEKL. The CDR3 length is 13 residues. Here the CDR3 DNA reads TGCGCCAGCAGCCAACTTGGCACAGATACGCAGTATTTT. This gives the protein CASSQLGTDTQYF.

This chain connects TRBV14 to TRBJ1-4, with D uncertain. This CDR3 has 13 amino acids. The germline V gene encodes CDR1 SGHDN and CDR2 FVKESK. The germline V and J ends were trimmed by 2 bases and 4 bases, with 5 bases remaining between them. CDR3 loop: CASSQWGNEKLFF. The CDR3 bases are TGTGCCAGCAGCCAATGGGGTAATGAAAAACTGTTTTTT.

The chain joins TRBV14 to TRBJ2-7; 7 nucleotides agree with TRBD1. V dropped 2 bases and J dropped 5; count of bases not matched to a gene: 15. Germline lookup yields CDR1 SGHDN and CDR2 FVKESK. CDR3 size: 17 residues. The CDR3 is CASSQNPWTGLSDEQYF. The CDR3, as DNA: TGTGCCAGCAGCCAAAACCCCTGGACAGGCTTGTCAGACGAGCAGTACTTC. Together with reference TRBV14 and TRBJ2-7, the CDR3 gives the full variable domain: EAGVTQFPSHSVIEKGQTVTLRCDPISGHDNLYWYRRVMGKEIKFLLHFVKESKQDESGMPNNRFLAERTGGTYSTLKVQPAELEDSGVYFCASSQNPWTGLSDEQYFGPGTRLTVT.

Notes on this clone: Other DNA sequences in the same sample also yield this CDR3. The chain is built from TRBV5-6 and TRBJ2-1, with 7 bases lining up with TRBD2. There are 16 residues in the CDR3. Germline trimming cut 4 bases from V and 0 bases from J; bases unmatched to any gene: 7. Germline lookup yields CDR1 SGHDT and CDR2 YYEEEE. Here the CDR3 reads CASSLVREGSYNEQFF. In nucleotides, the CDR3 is TGTGCCAGCAGCCTGGTGAGGGAGGGCTCCTACAATGAGCAGTTCTTC.

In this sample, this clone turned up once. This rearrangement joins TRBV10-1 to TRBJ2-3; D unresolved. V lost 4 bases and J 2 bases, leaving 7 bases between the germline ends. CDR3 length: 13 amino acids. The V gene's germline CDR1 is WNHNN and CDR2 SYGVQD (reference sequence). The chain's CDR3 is CASSGLNTDTQYF. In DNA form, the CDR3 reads TGCGCCAGCAGTGGACTTAACACAGATACGCAGTATTTT.

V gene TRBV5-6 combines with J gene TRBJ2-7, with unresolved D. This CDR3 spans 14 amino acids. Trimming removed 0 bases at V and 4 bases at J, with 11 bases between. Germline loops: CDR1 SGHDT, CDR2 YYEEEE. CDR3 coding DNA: TGTGCCAGCAGCTTGGGAGGAGATCATTACGAGCAGTACTTC. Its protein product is CASSLGGDHYEQYF.

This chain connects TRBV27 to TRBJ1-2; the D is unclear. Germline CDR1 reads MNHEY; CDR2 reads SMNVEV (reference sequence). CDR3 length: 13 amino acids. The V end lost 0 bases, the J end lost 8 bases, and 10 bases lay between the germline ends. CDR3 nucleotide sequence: TGTGCCAGCAGTTTATCGGCGCTTTCCGGCTACACCTTC. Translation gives CASSLSALSGYTF.

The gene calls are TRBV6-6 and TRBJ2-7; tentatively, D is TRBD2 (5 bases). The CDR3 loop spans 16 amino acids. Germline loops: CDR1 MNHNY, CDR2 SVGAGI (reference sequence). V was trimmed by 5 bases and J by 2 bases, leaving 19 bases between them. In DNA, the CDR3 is TGTGCCAGCAGTCCTCTGAAGGTGAGCGGAGCCTACGAGCAGTACTTC. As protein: CASSPLKVSGAYEQYF.

This chain's CDR3 is CASSHGTGPEAFF. For the CDR3, the DNA is TGCGCCAGCAGCCACGGGACAGGTCCTGAAGCTTTCTTT. The chain is built from TRBV4-1 and TRBJ1-1, with 8 bases that match TRBD1. Germline V gene data show CDR1 as MGHRA and CDR2 as YSYEKL. This CDR3 is 13 amino acids long. The junction had 3 bases not matched to a gene; V was cut back by 3 bases and J by 6 bases.

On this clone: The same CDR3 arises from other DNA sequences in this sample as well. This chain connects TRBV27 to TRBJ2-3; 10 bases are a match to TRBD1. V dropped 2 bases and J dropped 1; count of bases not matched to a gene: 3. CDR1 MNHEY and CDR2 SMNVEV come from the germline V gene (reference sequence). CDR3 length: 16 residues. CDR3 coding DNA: TGTGCCAGCAGTTTACTCGGGACAGGGGGCACAGATACGCAGTATTTT. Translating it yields CASSLLGTGGTDTQYF.